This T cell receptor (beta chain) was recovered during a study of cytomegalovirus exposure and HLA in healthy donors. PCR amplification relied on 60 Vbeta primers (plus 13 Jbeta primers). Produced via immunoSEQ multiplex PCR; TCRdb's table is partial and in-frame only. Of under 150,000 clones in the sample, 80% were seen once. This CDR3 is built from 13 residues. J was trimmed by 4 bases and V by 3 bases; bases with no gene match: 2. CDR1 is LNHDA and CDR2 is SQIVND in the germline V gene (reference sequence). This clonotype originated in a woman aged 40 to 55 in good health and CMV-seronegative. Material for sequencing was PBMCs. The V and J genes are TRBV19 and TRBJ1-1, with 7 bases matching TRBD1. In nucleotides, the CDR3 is TGTGCCAGTAGTATGCAGGGGGGCACTGAAGCTTTCTTT. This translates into CASSMQGGTEAFF.